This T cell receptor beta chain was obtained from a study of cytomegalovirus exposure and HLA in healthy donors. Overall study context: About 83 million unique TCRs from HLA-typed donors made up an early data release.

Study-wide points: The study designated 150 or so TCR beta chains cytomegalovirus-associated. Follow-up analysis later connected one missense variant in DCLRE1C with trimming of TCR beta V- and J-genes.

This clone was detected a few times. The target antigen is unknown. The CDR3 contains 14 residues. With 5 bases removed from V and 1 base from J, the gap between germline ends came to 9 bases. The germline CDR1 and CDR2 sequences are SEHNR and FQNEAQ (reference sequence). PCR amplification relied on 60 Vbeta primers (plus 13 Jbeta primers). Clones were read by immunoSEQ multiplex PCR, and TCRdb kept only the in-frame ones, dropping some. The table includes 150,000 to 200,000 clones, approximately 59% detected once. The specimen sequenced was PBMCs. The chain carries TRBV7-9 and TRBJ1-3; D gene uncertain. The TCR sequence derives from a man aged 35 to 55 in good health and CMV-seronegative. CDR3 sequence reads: CASSTSESGNTIYF. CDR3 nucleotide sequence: TGTGCCAGCAGCACAAGCGAATCTGGAAACACCATATATTTT.